A single T cell receptor (beta chain) is shown here with its context. Clones were sequenced by immunoSEQ multiplex PCR, and TCRdb holds only the in-frame ones, with some missing. This sample yields about 50,000 clones, of which approximately 94% are seen a single time; around 4.7% belongs to the top ten. This specimen comes from a study of T cell changes during pregnancy in multiple sclerosis. The CDR3 loop spans 19 amino acids. V shed 3 bases and J 0 bases; nucleotides not matched to a gene: 7. From germline, CDR1 is SGHTA and CDR2 FQGNSA. The sequenced sample was CD8+ T cells from peripheral blood mononuclear cells, obtained in the first trimester of pregnancy. This TCR came from a female donor with multiple sclerosis, enrolled in a pregnancy study. The rearrangement uses TRBV7-2 and TRBJ2-1, with TRBD2 matching over 14 bases. The CDR3 loop reads CASSLGLAGAISSYNEQFF. CDR3 DNA: TGTGCCAGCAGCTTGGGACTAGCGGGGGCCATAAGCTCCTACAATGAGCAGTTCTTC. Filled out from reference TRBV7-2 and TRBJ2-1, the complete variable domain reads GAGVSQSPSNKVTEKGKDVELRCDPISGHTALYWYRQSLGQGLEFLIYFQGNSAPDKSGLPSDRFSAERTGGSVSTLTIQRTQQEDSAVYLCASSLGLAGAISSYNEQFFGPGTRLTVL.